The 5 T cell receptor beta chains reported below all come from one sample, sequenced in a study of blood T cell repertoires in COVID-19. Sequencing used immunoSEQ multiplex PCR; TCRdb keeps in-frame clones, though not all of them. The sample consists of a few hundred thousand clones, just over 85% of them appearing once. The sample taken for sequencing was peripheral blood. The receptors here all came from a man aged 45-65 years with acute or convalescent COVID-19.

This clone came up once. This sequence joins TRBV7-8 and TRBJ2-1; TRBD1 is a possible D gene (6 bases). Germline loops: CDR1 SGHVS, CDR2 FQNEAQ. V was pared by 4 bases and J by 6 bases, with 13 bases between. The CDR3 is made up of 14 amino acids. CDR3 DNA: TGTGCCAGCAGCTCCAGGGGCAGTAGCAATGAGCAGTTCTTC. This codes for CASSSRGSSNEQFF.

The chain uses TRBV5-1 and TRBJ1-5, with D hard to call. Germline assignment: CDR1 SGHRS and CDR2 YFSETQ. V was cut by 0 bases and J by 4 bases, with 8 bases left in between. The CDR3 consists of 14 residues. As DNA, the CDR3 is TGCGCCAGCAGCTTGGGTGGAGAGAATCAGCCCCAGCATTTT. Translation gives CASSLGGENQPQHF.

This chain uses TRBV11-2 with TRBJ1-1; D perhaps matches TRBD1 (5 bases). V lost 5 bases and J lost 0, with 25 bases in between. The CDR3 is 19 residues long. In germline, CDR1 is SGHAT, CDR2 FQNNGV. CDR3 bases: TGTGCCAGCAGCCCCTACCGTAGCGGGGCCCGAAGGATGAACACTGAAGCTTTCTTT. Translating it yields CASSPYRSGARRMNTEAFF.

The chain recombines TRBV11-2 with TRBJ1-1, with TRBD1 matching over 7 bases. V lost 4 bases and J lost 1; bases outside the gene matches: 6. The V gene's germline CDR1 is SGHAT and CDR2 FQNNGV. This CDR3 comprises 15 residues. DNA for the CDR3: TGTGCCAGCAGCTCACCGACAGGGACGAACACTGAAGCTTTCTTT. Its protein is CASSSPTGTNTEAFF.

V and J are TRBV3-1 (or the pseudogene TRBV3-2) and TRBJ1-2, with 7 bases that match TRBD1. Germline V gene lookup returns CDR1 LGHDT and CDR2 YNNKEL (reference sequence). The V segment lost 4 bases and the J segment 5 bases; nucleotides outside the gene matches: 4. This CDR3 has 13 amino acids. The CDR3 DNA sequence: TGTGCCAGCAGCCCTACAGGGGAATATGGCTACACCTTC. Protein product: CASSPTGEYGYTF.